This TCR beta chain came from a study of Graves' ophthalmopathy and Graves' hyperthyroidism. Using RNA transcripts, the TCR beta CDR3 regions were amplified. RT-PCR in the first round used HTBI primers; a second-round multiplex PCR followed. TCRdb re-derived calls from the multiplex PCR reads in MiXCR, one entry per CDR3 protein. The table lists 650,000 to 900,000 distinct CDR3 sequences, roughly two fifths of them singletons, with roughly 45% in the top ten. CDR3 length equals 14 residues. Looked up from germline, CDR1 is SGHAT and CDR2 is FQDESV (reference sequence). Trimming removed 2 bases at V and 2 bases at J, with 9 bases between. Moderate-to-severe activity, with CAS ≥3, NOSPECS ≥4 and duration under 3 months, characterized the donors with ophthalmopathy.

This TCR was sampled from an adult man with Graves' ophthalmopathy. The chain employs TRBV11-1 and TRBJ1-1; D ambiguous. The sequencing sample was made of peripheral blood. CDR3 sequence reads: CASSLRSVNTEAFF. CDR3 in DNA: TGTGCCAGCAGCTTAAGATCAGTTAACACTGAAGCTTTCTTT.